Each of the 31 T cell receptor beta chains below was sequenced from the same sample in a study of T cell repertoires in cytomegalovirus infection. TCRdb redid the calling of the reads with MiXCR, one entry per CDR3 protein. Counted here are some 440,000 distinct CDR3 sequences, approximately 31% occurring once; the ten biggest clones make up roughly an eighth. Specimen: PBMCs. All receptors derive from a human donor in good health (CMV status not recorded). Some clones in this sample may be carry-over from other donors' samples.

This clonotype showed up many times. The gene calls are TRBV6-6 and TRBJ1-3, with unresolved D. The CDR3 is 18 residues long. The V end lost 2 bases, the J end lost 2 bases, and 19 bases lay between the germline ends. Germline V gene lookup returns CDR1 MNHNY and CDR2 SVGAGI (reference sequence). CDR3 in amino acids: CASSYRPDSLAAGNTIYF. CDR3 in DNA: TGTGCCAGCAGTTACCGGCCCGATAGCCTCGCCGCTGGAAACACCATATATTTT.

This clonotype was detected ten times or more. In DNA, the CDR3 is TGTGCCAGCAGCTTATTCCCGGGACAGCGGGGTGAAAAACTGTTTTTT. This translates into CASSLFPGQRGEKLFF. The gene calls are TRBV7-8 and TRBJ1-4, with 7 bases lining up with TRBD1. V lost 2 bases, J lost 7 bases, and 10 bases stayed unmatched. The CDR3 is 16 residues long. CDR1 is SGHVS and CDR2 is FQNEAQ in the germline V gene.

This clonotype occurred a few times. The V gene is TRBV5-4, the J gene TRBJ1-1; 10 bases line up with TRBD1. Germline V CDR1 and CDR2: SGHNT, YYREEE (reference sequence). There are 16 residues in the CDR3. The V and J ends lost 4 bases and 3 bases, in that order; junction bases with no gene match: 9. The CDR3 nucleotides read TGTGCCAGCAGCCCACGACAGGGGGCTGGGGACACTGAAGCTTTCTTT. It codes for CASSPRQGAGDTEAFF.

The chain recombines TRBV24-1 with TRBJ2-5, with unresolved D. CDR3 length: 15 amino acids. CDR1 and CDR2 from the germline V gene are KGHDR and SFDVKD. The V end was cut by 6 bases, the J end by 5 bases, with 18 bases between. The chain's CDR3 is CATSSGKLASETQYF. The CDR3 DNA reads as TGTGCCACCAGTTCGGGCAAGTTGGCTTCGGAGACCCAGTACTTC.

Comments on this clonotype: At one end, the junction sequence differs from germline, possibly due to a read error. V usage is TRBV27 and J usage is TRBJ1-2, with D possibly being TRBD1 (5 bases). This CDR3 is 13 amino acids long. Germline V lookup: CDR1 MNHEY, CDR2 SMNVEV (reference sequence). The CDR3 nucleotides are TGTGCCCGCAGTTTGGCAGGGAACTATGGCTACACCTTC. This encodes CARSLAGNYGYTF.

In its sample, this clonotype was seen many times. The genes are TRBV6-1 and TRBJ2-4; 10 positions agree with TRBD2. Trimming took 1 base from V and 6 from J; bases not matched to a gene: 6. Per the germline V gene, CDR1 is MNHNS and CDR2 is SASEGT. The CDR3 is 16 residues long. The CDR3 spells CASSEEPAGGANIQYF. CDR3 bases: TGTGCCAGCAGTGAAGAGCCAGCGGGGGGGGCAAACATTCAGTACTTC.

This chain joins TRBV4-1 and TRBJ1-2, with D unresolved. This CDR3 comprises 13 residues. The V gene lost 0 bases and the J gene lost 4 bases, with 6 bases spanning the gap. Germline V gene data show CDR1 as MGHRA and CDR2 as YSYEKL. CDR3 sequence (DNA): TGCGCCAGCAGCCAAGAGGAGGGCTATGGCTACACCTTC. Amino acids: CASSQEEGYGYTF.

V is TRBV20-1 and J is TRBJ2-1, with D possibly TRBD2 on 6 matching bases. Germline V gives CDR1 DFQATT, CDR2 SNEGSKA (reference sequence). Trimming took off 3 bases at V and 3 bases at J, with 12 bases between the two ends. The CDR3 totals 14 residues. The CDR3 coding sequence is TGCAGTGCTAGCGGGGGTGAACACTACAATGAGCAGTTCTTC. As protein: CSASGGEHYNEQFF.

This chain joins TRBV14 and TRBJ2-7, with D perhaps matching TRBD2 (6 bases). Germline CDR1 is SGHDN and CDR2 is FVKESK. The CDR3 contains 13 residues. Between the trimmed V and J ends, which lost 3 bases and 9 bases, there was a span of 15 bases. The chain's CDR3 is CASSQGGRSGQYF. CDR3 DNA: TGTGCCAGCAGCCAGGGGGGACGGTCCGGGCAGTACTTC.

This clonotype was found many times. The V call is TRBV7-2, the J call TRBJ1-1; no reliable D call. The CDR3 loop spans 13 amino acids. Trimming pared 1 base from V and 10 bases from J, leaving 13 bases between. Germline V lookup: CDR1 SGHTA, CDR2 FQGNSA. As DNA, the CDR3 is TGTGCCAGCAGCTTAGATCAGGCGGCGGTAGCTTTCTTT. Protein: CASSLDQAAVAFF.

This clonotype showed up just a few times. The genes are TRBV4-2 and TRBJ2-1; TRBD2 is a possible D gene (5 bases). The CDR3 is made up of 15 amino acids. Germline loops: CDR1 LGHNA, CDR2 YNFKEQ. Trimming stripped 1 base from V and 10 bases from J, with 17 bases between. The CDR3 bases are TGTGCCAGCAGCCAAGGGCCGACCTCGAGGGTCGAGCAGTTCTTC. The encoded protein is CASSQGPTSRVEQFF.

CDR3 sequence: CANRDRSTNYGYTF. CDR3 in DNA: TGTGCCAACCGGGACAGGAGTACCAACTATGGCTACACCTTC. V usage is TRBV2 and J usage is TRBJ1-2, with 8 bases matching TRBD1. Germline V lookup: CDR1 SNHLY, CDR2 FYNNEI. The CDR3 is 14 residues long. Losses at the gene ends were 10 bases for V and 2 bases for J; bases not matched to a gene: 9.

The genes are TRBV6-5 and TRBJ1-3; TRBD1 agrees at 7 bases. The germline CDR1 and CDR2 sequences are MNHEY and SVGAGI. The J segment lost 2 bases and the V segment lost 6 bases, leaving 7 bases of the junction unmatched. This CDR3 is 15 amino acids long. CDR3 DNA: TGTGCCAGCAGAGCAGGGGGGAGCCCTGGAAACACCATATATTTT. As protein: CASRAGGSPGNTIYF.

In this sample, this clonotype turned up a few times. The CDR3 loop is CASSLYSRATNEKLFF. The CDR3 coding sequence is TGTGCCAGCAGTTTATACAGTCGGGCAACTAATGAAAAACTGTTTTTT. V is TRBV27 and J is TRBJ1-4; D call uncertain. There are 16 residues in the CDR3. CDR1 and CDR2 (germline): MNHEY, SMNVEV (reference sequence). V lost 1 base, J lost 0 bases, and 9 bases lay in between.

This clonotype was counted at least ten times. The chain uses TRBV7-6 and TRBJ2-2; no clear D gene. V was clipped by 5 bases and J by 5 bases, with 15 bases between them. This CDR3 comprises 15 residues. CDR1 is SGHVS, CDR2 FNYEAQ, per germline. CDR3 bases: TGTGCCAGCAGCATTGACGAACTAACGACCGGGGAGCTGTTTTTT. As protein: CASSIDELTTGELFF.

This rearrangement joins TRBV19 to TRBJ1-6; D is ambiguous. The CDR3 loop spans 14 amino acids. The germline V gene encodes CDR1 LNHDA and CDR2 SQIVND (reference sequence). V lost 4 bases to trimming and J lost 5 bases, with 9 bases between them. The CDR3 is CASSNRVDNSPLHF. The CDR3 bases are TGTGCCAGTAGTAACCGGGTCGATAATTCACCCCTCCACTTT.

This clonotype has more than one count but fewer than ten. The CDR3 sequence: CASRGLVLSYEQYF. In DNA form, the CDR3 reads TGTGCCAGCAGGGGACTAGTCCTCTCCTACGAGCAGTACTTC. The chain carries TRBV6-1 and TRBJ2-7; 8 nucleotides line up with TRBD2. The CDR3 has 14 amino acids. The germline V gene has CDR1 MNHNS and CDR2 SASEGT. Trimming removed 6 bases from V and 0 bases from J; junction bases left unmatched: 4.

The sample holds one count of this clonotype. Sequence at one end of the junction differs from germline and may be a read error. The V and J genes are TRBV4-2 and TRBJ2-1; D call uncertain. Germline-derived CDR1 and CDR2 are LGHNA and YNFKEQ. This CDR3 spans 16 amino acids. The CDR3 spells CASSQVGIETSNEKFF. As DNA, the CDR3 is TGTGCCAGCAGCCAAGTAGGAATAGAAACGAGCAATGAGAAGTTCTTC.

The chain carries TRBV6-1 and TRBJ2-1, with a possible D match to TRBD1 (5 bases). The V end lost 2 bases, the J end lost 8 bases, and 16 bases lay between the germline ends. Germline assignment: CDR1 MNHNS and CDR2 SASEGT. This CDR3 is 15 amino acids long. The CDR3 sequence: CASSEWQGEGHEQFF. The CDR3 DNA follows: TGTGCCAGCAGTGAATGGCAGGGTGAAGGGCATGAGCAGTTCTTC.

The CDR3 loop is CAVGSGQGAYEQYF. CDR3 nucleotide sequence: TGTGCCGTCGGCTCCGGACAGGGGGCCTACGAGCAGTACTTC. The chain links TRBV10-3 to TRBJ2-7; 10 bases map to TRBD1. CDR3 size: 14 residues. J was trimmed by 2 bases and V by 11 bases; bases with no gene match: 9. CDR1 and CDR2 from the germline V gene are ENHRY and SYGVKD.

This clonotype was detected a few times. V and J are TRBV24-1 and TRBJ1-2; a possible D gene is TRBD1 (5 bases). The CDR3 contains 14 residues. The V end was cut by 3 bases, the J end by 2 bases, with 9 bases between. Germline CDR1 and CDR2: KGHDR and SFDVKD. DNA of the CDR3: TGTGCCACCAGTGATCAAAGGACAAACTATGGCTACACCTTC. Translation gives CATSDQRTNYGYTF.

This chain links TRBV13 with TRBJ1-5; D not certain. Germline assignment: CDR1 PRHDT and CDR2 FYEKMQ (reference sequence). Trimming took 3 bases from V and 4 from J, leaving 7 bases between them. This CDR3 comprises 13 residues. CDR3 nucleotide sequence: TGTGCCAGCAGCTTGGGAATTAATCAGCCCCAGCATTTT. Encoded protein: CASSLGINQPQHF.

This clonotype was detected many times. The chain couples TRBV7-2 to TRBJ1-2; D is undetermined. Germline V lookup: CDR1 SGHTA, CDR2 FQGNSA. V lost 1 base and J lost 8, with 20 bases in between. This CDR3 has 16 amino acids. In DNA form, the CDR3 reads TGTGCCAGCAGCTTAGACCCGGGAGTTTCAACGGTGGGCTACACCTTC. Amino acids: CASSLDPGVSTVGYTF.

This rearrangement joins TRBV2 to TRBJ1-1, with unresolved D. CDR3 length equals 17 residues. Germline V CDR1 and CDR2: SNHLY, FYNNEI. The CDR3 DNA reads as TGTGTACTCGTCGAGGAGTCCCTTCAATCTCTGAACACTGAAGCTTTCTTT. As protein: CVLVEESLQSLNTEAFF.

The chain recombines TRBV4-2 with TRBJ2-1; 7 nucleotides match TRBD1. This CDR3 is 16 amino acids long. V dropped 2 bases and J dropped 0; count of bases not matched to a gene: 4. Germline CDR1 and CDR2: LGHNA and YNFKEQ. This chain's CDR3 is CASSQHGQASYNEQFF. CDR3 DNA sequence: TGTGCCAGCAGCCAACACGGACAGGCCTCCTACAATGAGCAGTTCTTC.

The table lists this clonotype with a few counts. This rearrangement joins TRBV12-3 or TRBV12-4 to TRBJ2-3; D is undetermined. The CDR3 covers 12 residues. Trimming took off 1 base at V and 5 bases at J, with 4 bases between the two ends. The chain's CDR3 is CASSLGIDTQYF. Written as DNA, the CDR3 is TGTGCCAGCAGTTTAGGGATAGATACGCAGTATTTT.

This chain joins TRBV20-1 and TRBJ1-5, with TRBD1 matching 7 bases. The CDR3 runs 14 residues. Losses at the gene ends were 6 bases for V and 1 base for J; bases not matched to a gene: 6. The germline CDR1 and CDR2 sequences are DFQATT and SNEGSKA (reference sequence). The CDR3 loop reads CSARTGQSNQPQHF. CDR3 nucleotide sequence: TGCAGTGCAAGGACGGGACAGAGCAATCAGCCCCAGCATTTT.

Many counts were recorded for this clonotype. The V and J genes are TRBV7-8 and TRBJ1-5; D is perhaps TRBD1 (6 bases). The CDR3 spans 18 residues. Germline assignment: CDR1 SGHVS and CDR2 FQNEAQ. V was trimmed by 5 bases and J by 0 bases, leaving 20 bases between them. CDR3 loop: CASSPGGTGILSNQPQHF. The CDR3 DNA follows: TGTGCCAGCAGCCCCGGAGGAACAGGGATTCTTAGCAATCAGCCCCAGCATTTT.

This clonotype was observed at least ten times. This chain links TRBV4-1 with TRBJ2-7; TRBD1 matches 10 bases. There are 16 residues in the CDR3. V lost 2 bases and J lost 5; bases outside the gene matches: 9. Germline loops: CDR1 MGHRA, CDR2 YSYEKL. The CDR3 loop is CASSQSSRDRGHEQYF. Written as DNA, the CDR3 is TGCGCCAGCAGCCAAAGTAGCCGGGACAGGGGCCACGAGCAGTACTTC.

The CDR3 sequence is CASSLVQIWTEAFF. In nucleotides, the CDR3 is TGTGCCAGCAGCTTAGTCCAGATCTGGACTGAAGCTTTCTTT. The rearrangement uses TRBV11-2 and TRBJ1-1; the D is unclear. The CDR3 has 14 amino acids. Germline CDR1 and CDR2: SGHAT and FQNNGV. V was shortened by 1 base and J by 5 bases, with 11 bases between the two germline ends.

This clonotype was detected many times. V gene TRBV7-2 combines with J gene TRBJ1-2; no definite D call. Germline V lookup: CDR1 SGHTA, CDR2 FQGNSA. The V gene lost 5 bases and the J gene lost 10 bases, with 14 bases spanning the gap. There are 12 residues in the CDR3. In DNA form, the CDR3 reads TGTGCCAGCAGCCTAAGAGGTGCTACCTACACCTTC. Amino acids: CASSLRGATYTF.